This is a list of T cell receptor beta chains from one sample in a study of cytomegalovirus exposure and HLA in healthy donors. Sequencing used immunoSEQ multiplex PCR; TCRdb keeps in-frame clones, though not all of them. The sample contains some 160,000 clones, 80% to 90% of which appear only once. The sample comprised PBMCs. The source of these receptors is a man between 50 and 59 years old in good health and CMV-seropositive. The CDR3 runs from the conserved cysteine through the conserved F or W. D genes are given only for firm matches. Clone size appears in some rows only: once, few, many, or a class for an expanded clone.

clone size: .
V gene: TRBV10-2
J gene: TRBJ2-5
D gene: .
CDR3 protein: CASDGGQETQYF
CDR3 DNA: TGCGCCAGCGACGGAGGGCAAGAGACCCAGTACTTC

clone size: .
V gene: TRBV19
J gene: TRBJ1-5
D gene: .
CDR3 protein: CATKRGLGSNQPQHF
CDR3 DNA: TGTGCCACCAAACGGGGGTTAGGGAGCAATCAGCCCCAGCATTTT

clone size: .
V gene: TRBV5-1
J gene: TRBJ2-3
D gene: .
CDR3 protein: CASSLGAGVTDTQYF
CDR3 DNA: TGCGCCAGCAGCTTGGGGGCAGGGGTCACAGATACGCAGTATTTT

clone size: once
V gene: TRBV7-9
J gene: TRBJ1-4
D gene: TRBD1
CDR3 protein: CASSLVRLGQRLNEKLFF
CDR3 DNA: TGTGCCAGCAGCTTAGTAAGGTTGGGACAGAGACTTAATGAAAAACTGTTTTTT

clone size: .
V gene: TRBV19
J gene: TRBJ1-2
D gene: .
CDR3 protein: CASSPGSVYRGYTF
CDR3 DNA: TGTGCCAGTAGCCCAGGGTCGGTATATCGAGGCTACACCTTC

clone size: few
V gene: TRBV9
J gene: TRBJ1-1
D gene: TRBD1
CDR3 protein: CASSVATGGEAFF
CDR3 DNA: TGTGCCAGCAGCGTAGCAACAGGGGGTGAAGCTTTCTTT

clone size: .
V gene: TRBV6-5
J gene: TRBJ2-1
D gene: TRBD2
CDR3 protein: CASSYSASSGIQFF
CDR3 DNA: TGTGCCAGCAGTTACTCGGCATCTAGCGGGATCCAATTCTTC

clone size: .
V gene: TRBV15
J gene: TRBJ2-2
D gene: .
CDR3 protein: CATSRDDRTGELFF
CDR3 DNA: TGTGCCACCAGCAGAGATGACAGAACCGGGGAGCTGTTTTTT

clone size: .
V gene: TRBV7-7
J gene: TRBJ2-5
D gene: TRBD1
CDR3 protein: CASSFYRGETQYF
CDR3 DNA: TGTGCCAGCAGCTTTTACAGGGGAGAGACTCAGTACTTC

clone size: .
V gene: TRBV4-1
J gene: TRBJ2-3
D gene: TRBD2
CDR3 protein: CASSQDGTSSTDTQYF
CDR3 DNA: TGCGCCAGCAGCCAAGATGGGACTAGCAGCACAGATACGCAGTATTTT

clone size: .
V gene: TRBV11-2
J gene: TRBJ2-4
D gene: .
CDR3 protein: CASSFPQGTRDAKNIQYF
CDR3 DNA: TGTGCCAGCAGCTTCCCCCAGGGGACGAGGGATGCCAAAAACATTCAGTACTTC

clone size: .
V gene: TRBV7-9
J gene: TRBJ2-2
D gene: TRBD1
CDR3 protein: CASRQQGATGELFF
CDR3 DNA: TGTGCCAGCAGGCAACAGGGGGCGACCGGGGAGCTGTTTTTT

clone size: .
V gene: TRBV7-9
J gene: TRBJ1-6
D gene: TRBD1
CDR3 protein: CSSGGGQGDNSPLHF
CDR3 DNA: TGTTCCAGCGGGGGCGGTCAGGGGGATAATTCACCCCTCCACTTT

clone size: .
V gene: TRBV7-2
J gene: TRBJ2-3
D gene: .
CDR3 protein: CASSLWASAHESTDTQYF
CDR3 DNA: TGTGCCAGCAGCTTATGGGCTAGCGCGCATGAGAGCACAGATACGCAGTATTTT

clone size: .
V gene: TRBV9
J gene: TRBJ2-3
D gene: .
CDR3 protein: CASTPGWGSTDTQYF
CDR3 DNA: TGTGCCAGCACCCCCGGTTGGGGCAGCACAGATACGCAGTATTTT

clone size: .
V gene: TRBV7-3
J gene: TRBJ2-2
D gene: TRBD2
CDR3 protein: CASSFTSGTGELFF
CDR3 DNA: TGTGCCAGCAGTTTTACTAGCGGCACCGGGGAGCTGTTTTTT

clone size: .
V gene: TRBV14
J gene: TRBJ2-2
D gene: .
CDR3 protein: CASSLLAHTGELFF
CDR3 DNA: TGTGCCAGCAGCCTCCTAGCCCACACCGGGGAGCTGTTTTTT

clone size: .
V gene: TRBV5-6
J gene: TRBJ2-3
D gene: TRBD2
CDR3 protein: CASSLGIGTSVDTQYF
CDR3 DNA: TGTGCCAGCAGCTTGGGAATCGGGACTAGCGTTGATACGCAGTATTTT

clone size: few
V gene: TRBV5-4
J gene: TRBJ1-4
D gene: TRBD1
CDR3 protein: CASSPDRATNEKLFF
CDR3 DNA: TGTGCCAGCAGCCCCGACAGGGCAACTAATGAAAAACTGTTTTTT

clone size: .
V gene: TRBV9
J gene: TRBJ2-1
D gene: TRBD2
CDR3 protein: CASSPRRGTSGSRSYNEQFF
CDR3 DNA: TGTGCCAGCAGCCCTCGAAGGGGGACTAGCGGGAGTCGCTCCTACAATGAGCAGTTCTTC

clone size: .
V gene: TRBV7-2
J gene: TRBJ2-5
D gene: .
CDR3 protein: CASSLTGKETQYF
CDR3 DNA: TGTGCCAGCAGCTTAACAGGGAAAGAGACCCAGTACTTC

clone size: .
V gene: TRBV11-2
J gene: TRBJ2-1
D gene: TRBD2
CDR3 protein: CASSAGLAIYNEQFF
CDR3 DNA: TGTGCCAGCAGCGCGGGACTAGCGATTTACAATGAGCAGTTCTTC

clone size: .
V gene: TRBV5-6
J gene: TRBJ1-2
D gene: TRBD1
CDR3 protein: CASSMDRGGYTF
CDR3 DNA: TGTGCCAGCAGCATGGACAGGGGTGGCTACACCTTC

clone size: .
V gene: TRBV6-4
J gene: TRBJ2-1
D gene: TRBD1
CDR3 protein: CASSVTGTGNNEQFF
CDR3 DNA: TGTGCCAGCAGTGTGACCGGGACAGGGAACAATGAGCAGTTCTTC

clone size: few
V gene: TRBV2
J gene: TRBJ1-5
D gene: .
CDR3 protein: CASIVDRYSNQPQHF
CDR3 DNA: TGTGCCAGCATTGTCGACAGGTATAGCAATCAGCCCCAGCATTTT

clone size: .
V gene: TRBV19
J gene: TRBJ1-2
D gene: .
CDR3 protein: CASSKDWNYGYTF
CDR3 DNA: TGTGCCAGTAGTAAGGACTGGAACTATGGCTACACCTTC

clone size: .
V gene: TRBV5-4
J gene: TRBJ1-2
D gene: TRBD1
CDR3 protein: CASSHGTAFSYTF
CDR3 DNA: TGTGCCAGCAGCCACGGGACAGCGTTTAGCTACACCTTC

clone size: .
V gene: TRBV7-8
J gene: TRBJ2-1
D gene: TRBD2
CDR3 protein: CASSFILAGVINEQFF
CDR3 DNA: TGTGCCAGCAGCTTTATACTAGCGGGAGTGATCAATGAGCAGTTCTTC

clone size: .
V gene: TRBV5-6
J gene: TRBJ2-3
D gene: .
CDR3 protein: CASSLWAQGAIGTDTQYF
CDR3 DNA: TGTGCCAGCAGCTTGTGGGCCCAAGGGGCAATAGGCACAGATACGCAGTATTTT

clone size: .
V gene: TRBV10-2
J gene: TRBJ1-5
D gene: TRBD1
CDR3 protein: CASSIGQGAIQPQHF
CDR3 DNA: TGCGCCAGCAGTATTGGACAGGGGGCGATTCAGCCCCAGCATTTT

clone size: .
V gene: TRBV2
J gene: TRBJ2-3
D gene: TRBD1
CDR3 protein: CASSGAGGGPDTQYF
CDR3 DNA: TGTGCCAGCAGTGGAGCAGGGGGCGGCCCAGATACGCAGTATTTT

clone size: .
V gene: TRBV14
J gene: TRBJ2-1
D gene: TRBD2
CDR3 protein: CASSPLAGGTYNEQFF
CDR3 DNA: TGTGCCAGCAGCCCCTTAGCGGGAGGAACCTACAATGAGCAGTTCTTC

clone size: .
V gene: TRBV6-5
J gene: TRBJ1-2
D gene: .
CDR3 protein: CASSFDGANYGYTF
CDR3 DNA: TGTGCCAGCAGTTTCGACGGAGCTAACTATGGCTACACCTTC

clone size: .
V gene: TRBV5-6
J gene: TRBJ2-1
D gene: TRBD2
CDR3 protein: CASNGGGTSGYNEQFF
CDR3 DNA: TGTGCCAGCAATGGGGGCGGAACTAGCGGTTACAATGAGCAGTTCTTC

clone size: .
V gene: TRBV19
J gene: TRBJ1-4
D gene: .
CDR3 protein: CASSNRNPIEKLFF
CDR3 DNA: TGTGCCAGTAGTAACAGGAACCCGATTGAAAAACTGTTTTTT

clone size: .
V gene: TRBV19
J gene: TRBJ2-6
D gene: .
CDR3 protein: CASSPRQVPWGANVLTF
CDR3 DNA: TGTGCCAGTAGTCCACGACAGGTTCCCTGGGGGGCCAACGTCCTGACTTTC

clone size: .
V gene: TRBV6-1
J gene: TRBJ2-2
D gene: .
CDR3 protein: CASPGTSTETGELFF
CDR3 DNA: TGTGCCAGCCCAGGGACTTCTACGGAAACCGGGGAGCTGTTTTTT

clone size: once
V gene: TRBV4-2
J gene: TRBJ2-6
D gene: .
CDR3 protein: CASSQDPEGSGANVLTF
CDR3 DNA: TGTGCCAGCAGCCAAGATCCGGAGGGCTCTGGGGCCAACGTCCTGACTTTC

clone size: few
V gene: TRBV6-9
J gene: TRBJ1-2
D gene: TRBD1
CDR3 protein: CASTRRQGGKGYTF
CDR3 DNA: TGCGCCAGCACTCGAAGACAGGGAGGTAAGGGCTACACCTTC

clone size: .
V gene: TRBV30
J gene: TRBJ2-2
D gene: TRBD2
CDR3 protein: CALGLANTGELFF
CDR3 DNA: TGTGCCTTGGGACTAGCGAACACCGGGGAGCTGTTTTTT

clone size: .
V gene: TRBV28
J gene: TRBJ1-2
D gene: .
CDR3 protein: CASRRPRVGGGGYTF
CDR3 DNA: TGTGCCAGCAGAAGGCCTAGGGTAGGGGGGGGAGGCTACACCTTC

clone size: .
V gene: TRBV2
J gene: TRBJ2-1
D gene: .
CDR3 protein: CASSDWHNEQFF
CDR3 DNA: TGTGCCAGCAGTGACTGGCACAATGAGCAGTTCTTC

clone size: once
V gene: TRBV19
J gene: TRBJ1-4
D gene: .
CDR3 protein: CASSIRTANEKLFF
CDR3 DNA: TGTGCCAGTAGTATCCGGACAGCTAATGAAAAACTGTTTTTT

clone size: .
V gene: TRBV5-1
J gene: TRBJ1-2
D gene: TRBD1
CDR3 protein: CASSWGGQGASSHYGYTF
CDR3 DNA: TGCGCCAGCAGCTGGGGGGGACAGGGGGCGTCGTCCCACTATGGCTACACCTTC

clone size: .
V gene: TRBV4-2
J gene: TRBJ2-1
D gene: .
CDR3 protein: CASSPSSVWEQFF
CDR3 DNA: TGTGCCAGCAGCCCTTCTAGCGTTTGGGAGCAGTTCTTC

clone size: .
V gene: TRBV11-2
J gene: TRBJ1-2
D gene: TRBD1
CDR3 protein: CASSLDRAGGYTF
CDR3 DNA: TGTGCCAGCAGTTTGGACAGGGCTGGTGGCTACACCTTC

clone size: .
V gene: TRBV7-2
J gene: TRBJ2-5
D gene: TRBD1
CDR3 protein: CASSWGQGSEEQYF
CDR3 DNA: TGTGCCAGCAGCTGGGGACAGGGGTCCGAAGAGCAGTACTTC

clone size: .
V gene: TRBV4-1
J gene: TRBJ1-2
D gene: .
CDR3 protein: CASSQAGINYGYTF
CDR3 DNA: TGCGCCAGCAGCCAAGCCGGGATTAACTATGGCTACACCTTC

clone size: .
V gene: TRBV5-1
J gene: TRBJ1-2
D gene: TRBD1
CDR3 protein: CASSWDSSFSNYGYTF
CDR3 DNA: TGCGCCAGCAGCTGGGACAGTTCTTTTTCTAACTATGGCTACACCTTC

clone size: .
V gene: TRBV9
J gene: TRBJ2-3
D gene: TRBD2
CDR3 protein: CASSVVPSGRPYTQYF
CDR3 DNA: TGTGCCAGCAGCGTAGTGCCTAGCGGGAGACCCTATACGCAGTATTTT

clone size: .
V gene: TRBV7-9
J gene: TRBJ2-7
D gene: TRBD1
CDR3 protein: CATSTPGQGNEQYF
CDR3 DNA: TGTGCCACCTCAACCCCGGGACAGGGTAACGAGCAGTACTTC

clone size: .
V gene: TRBV5-5
J gene: TRBJ1-2
D gene: .
CDR3 protein: CASSFARADGYTF
CDR3 DNA: TGTGCCAGCAGCTTCGCCAGGGCGGATGGCTACACCTTC

clone size: .
V gene: TRBV5-4
J gene: TRBJ1-6
D gene: .
CDR3 protein: CASSLGKAGSPLHF
CDR3 DNA: TGTGCCAGCAGCTTGGGCAAAGCGGGTTCACCCCTCCACTTT

clone size: .
V gene: TRBV6-5
J gene: TRBJ2-2
D gene: .
CDR3 protein: CASSPSNTGELFF
CDR3 DNA: TGTGCCAGCAGTCCCAGTAACACCGGGGAGCTGTTTTTT

clone size: .
V gene: TRBV7-7
J gene: TRBJ2-5
D gene: TRBD2
CDR3 protein: CASSLSGTSGEETQYF
CDR3 DNA: TGTGCTAGCAGCTTATCCGGGACTAGCGGAGAAGAGACCCAGTACTTC